This TCR beta chain was documented in a study of blood T cell repertoires in COVID-19. Study overall: Researchers got acute and convalescent COVID-19 samples from the United States, Italy and Spain. T cells, B-cell-depleted T cells, or PBMCs supplied cDNA or gDNA.

Seattle participants joined during active infection and were tracked over time. The CDR3 is made up of 15 amino acids. Germline assignment: CDR1 SGHRS and CDR2 YFSETQ. J was trimmed by 5 bases and V by 4 bases; bases with no gene match: 9. Source study methods: Reference gene primers were amplified, and this amplification served to estimate nucleated cell counts. Assay used: immunoSEQ multiplex PCR; TCRdb lists only in-frame clones, some missing. V and J calls and clone size are those listed in that table; D and trimming were worked out from the DNA. The data contain 300,000 to 450,000 clones, around 87% of them singletons.

The chain employs TRBV5-1 and TRBJ1-1, with 9 bases fitting TRBD1. The sequenced sample consisted of peripheral blood. The TCR sequence derives from a woman aged 60-75 years with COVID-19, enrolled during active disease. The CDR3 loop is CASSPTRTGATEAFF. The DNA of the CDR3 is TGCGCCAGCAGCCCCACCCGGACAGGGGCGACTGAAGCTTTCTTT.